The 9 T cell receptor beta chains in this list originate from one sample, sequenced in a study of CD8 T cells in ankylosing spondylitis. Whole-study results and caveats: Among TCR beta sequences, a motif of about 8 highly homologous variants appeared characteristic of ankylosing spondylitis blood.

TCRdb re-derived calls from the 5' RACE reads in MiXCR, one entry per CDR3 protein. The table has 470,000 or so distinct CDR3 sequences, around 26% seen once; the top ten hold roughly 0.9%. These TCRs' antigens remain unknown. The sequencing input was blood, either unsorted or a sorted T cell fraction (not recorded which). The origin of the receptors is a male donor with ankylosing spondylitis.

This clonotype was recorded a few times. The V and J genes are TRBV7-2 and TRBJ2-7; 10 bases line up with TRBD2. The CDR3 length is 15 residues. V was pared by 4 bases and J by 7 bases, with 10 bases of the junction left unmatched. Germline V gene lookup returns CDR1 SGHTA and CDR2 FQGNSA. CDR3 protein: CASSSGLADTREQYF. In DNA form, the CDR3 reads TGTGCCAGCAGCTCTGGACTAGCGGACACACGAGAGCAGTACTTC.

This clonotype has only a few counts. The chain carries TRBV5-1 and TRBJ2-4; TRBD1 is a possible D gene (5 bases). Germline CDR1 SGHRS, CDR2 YFSETQ. The CDR3 is made up of 13 amino acids. V was shortened by 4 bases and J by 8 bases, with 13 bases between the two germline ends. The CDR3 here is CASSPDTRDIQYF. The CDR3 bases are TGCGCCAGCAGCCCGGACACCCGTGACATTCAGTACTTC. Supplemented by reference TRBV5-1 and TRBJ2-4, the full variable domain reads KAGVTQTPRYLIKTRGQQVTLSCSPISGHRSVSWYQQTPGQGLQFLFEYFSETQRNKGNFPGRFSGRQFSNSRSEMNVSTLELGDSALYLCASSPDTRDIQYFGAGTRLSVL.

J is TRBJ1-2 and V is TRBV14; TRBD1 aligns across 9 bases. The junction had 6 bases not matched to a gene; V was cut back by 0 bases and J by 7 bases. The CDR3 runs 15 residues. Germline values: CDR1 SGHDN, CDR2 FVKESK. The CDR3 DNA is TGTGCCAGCAGCCAAGAAGGGGACAGGGATGCTGGCTACACCTTC. Translating it yields CASSQEGDRDAGYTF.

This rearrangement joins TRBV25-1 to TRBJ2-7; 8 positions match TRBD2. This CDR3 contains 14 residues. V lost 4 bases and J lost 3; bases outside the gene matches: 5. The germline V gene encodes CDR1 MGHDK and CDR2 SYGVNS. The CDR3 is CASSVAGSNYEQYF. CDR3 DNA sequence: TGTGCCAGCAGTGTAGCGGGATCGAACTACGAGCAGTACTTC.

In this sample, this clonotype turned up many times. V usage is TRBV5-1 and J usage is TRBJ1-2, with a tentative D call TRBD1 (5 bases). CDR1 SGHRS and CDR2 YFSETQ come from the germline V gene. With 3 bases removed from V and 6 bases from J, the gap between germline ends came to 18 bases. The CDR3 spans 15 residues. CDR3 nucleotides: TGCGCCAGCAGCTCCGCATCTCAGGGCGTCCATGGCTACACCTTC. It encodes CASSSASQGVHGYTF.

This rearrangement joins TRBV28 to TRBJ2-4, with D maybe TRBD1 (5 bases). V was cut by 6 bases and J by 0 bases, with 15 bases left in between. This CDR3 has 16 residues. Germline V lookup: CDR1 MDHEN, CDR2 SYDVKM. CDR3 in amino acids: CASSPIGVVAKNIQYF. The CDR3 DNA is TGTGCCAGCAGCCCCATAGGGGTAGTAGCCAAAAACATTCAGTACTTC. Full variable domain (remainder filled in from reference TRBV28 and TRBJ2-4): DVKVTQSSRYLVKRTGEKVFLECVQDMDHENMFWYRQDPGLGLRLIYFSYDVKMKEKGDIPEGYSVSREKKERFSLILESASTNQTSMYLCASSPIGVVAKNIQYFGAGTRLSVL.

This clonotype appeared a few times. CDR3 in DNA: TGCGCCAGCAGCCGGACAGGGGGCTGGGCCTCCTACAATGAGCAGTTCTTC. Translation gives CASSRTGGWASYNEQFF. The chain employs TRBV4-1 and TRBJ2-1, with 11 bases aligning to TRBD1. CDR1 and CDR2 from the germline V gene are MGHRA and YSYEKL. There are 17 residues in the CDR3. Trimming removed 4 bases from V and 0 bases from J; junction bases left unmatched: 5.

In this sample, this clonotype turned up many times. The genes are TRBV29-1 and TRBJ2-1; TRBD2 matches 11 bases. The V gene end was trimmed by 7 bases and the J gene end by 2 bases; junction bases not matched to a gene: 10. Germline CDR1 is SQVTM and CDR2 is ANQGSEA. There are 16 residues in the CDR3. This CDR3 is CSAPLAGGFPYNEQFF. The CDR3, as DNA: TGCAGCGCCCCTTTAGCGGGAGGGTTCCCCTACAATGAGCAGTTCTTC.

The chain employs TRBV7-9 and TRBJ2-5, with a weak D call TRBD1 (5 bases). The CDR3 loop spans 15 amino acids. Germline lookup yields CDR1 SEHNR and CDR2 FQNEAQ (reference sequence). V lost 1 base and J lost 2, with 11 bases in between. The CDR3 bases are TGTGCCAGCAGCTTAGACTCCAGGGAACAAGAGACCCAGTACTTC. Translating gives CASSLDSREQETQYF.